This passage covers 2 T cell receptor beta chains from one sample sequenced in a study of T cells after yellow fever vaccination. TCRdb processed the 5' RACE reads anew with MiXCR; each CDR3 protein has one entry. Of 300,000 to 350,000 distinct CDR3 sequences listed, roughly 10% are singletons. Sequencing was performed on CD4+ T cells sorted from PBMCs, taken 45 days after the yellow fever booster vaccination. The receptors were sampled from a man between 18 and 35 years old who received the YFV17D yellow fever vaccine.

This clonotype was counted between two and nine times. The rearrangement uses TRBV4-2 and TRBJ1-6, with a possible D match to TRBD1 (5 bases). Germline V gene sequence: CDR1 LGHNA, CDR2 YNFKEQ. V lost 4 bases to trimming and J lost 6 bases, with 13 bases between them. The CDR3 consists of 15 residues. In DNA, the CDR3 is TGTGCCAGCAGCCCGGGGGGTCGGATTAATTCACCCCTCCACTTT. It translates to CASSPGGRINSPLHF.

This clonotype was counted a few times. The genes are TRBV6-6 and TRBJ1-1; D possibly corresponds to TRBD1 (6 bases). The CDR3 is 11 amino acids. Trimming left V 7 bases short and J 11 bases short, with 14 bases between. Germline lookup yields CDR1 MNHNY and CDR2 SVGAGI (reference sequence). CDR3 sequence reads: CASTSRGSAFF. Written as DNA, the CDR3 is TGTGCCAGCACCTCAAGGGGGAGCGCTTTCTTT.